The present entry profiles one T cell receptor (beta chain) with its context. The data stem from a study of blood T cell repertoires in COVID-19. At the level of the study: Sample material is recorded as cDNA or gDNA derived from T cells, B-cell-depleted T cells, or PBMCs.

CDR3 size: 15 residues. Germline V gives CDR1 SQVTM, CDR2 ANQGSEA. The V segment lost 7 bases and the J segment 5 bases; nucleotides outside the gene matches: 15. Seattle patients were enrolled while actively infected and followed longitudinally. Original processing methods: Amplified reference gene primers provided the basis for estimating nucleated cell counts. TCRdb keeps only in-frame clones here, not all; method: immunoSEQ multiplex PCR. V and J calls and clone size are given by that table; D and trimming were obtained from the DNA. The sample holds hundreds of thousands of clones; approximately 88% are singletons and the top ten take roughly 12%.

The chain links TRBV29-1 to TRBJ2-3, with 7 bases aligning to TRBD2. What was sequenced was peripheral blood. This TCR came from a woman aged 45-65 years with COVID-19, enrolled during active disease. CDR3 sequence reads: CSAARGGGGGDTQYF. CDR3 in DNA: TGCAGCGCCGCCCGGGGCGGGGGAGGCGGAGATACGCAGTATTTT.